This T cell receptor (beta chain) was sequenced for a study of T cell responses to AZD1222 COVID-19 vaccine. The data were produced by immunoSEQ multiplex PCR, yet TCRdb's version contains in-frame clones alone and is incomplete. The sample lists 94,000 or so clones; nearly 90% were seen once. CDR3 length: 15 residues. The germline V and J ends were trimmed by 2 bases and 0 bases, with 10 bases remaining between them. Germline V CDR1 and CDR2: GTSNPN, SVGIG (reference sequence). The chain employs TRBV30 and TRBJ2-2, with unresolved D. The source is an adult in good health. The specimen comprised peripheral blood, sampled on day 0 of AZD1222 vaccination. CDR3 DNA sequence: TGTGCCTGGAGTATCCGGACCTCGAACACCGGGGAGCTGTTTTTT. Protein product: CAWSIRTSNTGELFF.